These 28 T cell receptor beta chains were all obtained from the same sample, sequenced in a study of OX40 agonist ivuxolimab in advanced cancers. Produced via immunoSEQ multiplex PCR; TCRdb's table is partial and in-frame only. The repertoire holds some 22,000 clones, with 87% as singletons. The sample here was CD4+ or CD8+ T cells sorted from blood, taken in a trial of the OX40 agonist ivuxolimab. Receptor source: an adult with an advanced solid tumor such as melanoma, head and neck, liver or kidney cancer.

J is TRBJ1-1 and V is TRBV6-1; D gene ambiguous. Trimming left V 0 bases short and J 1 base short, with 12 bases between. Looked up from germline, CDR1 is MNHNS and CDR2 is SASEGT. CDR3 size: 16 residues. The CDR3 nucleotides are TGTGCCAGCAGTGAAGCGCTGGGGTCGGGGAACACTGAAGCTTTCTTT. It codes for CASSEALGSGNTEAFF.

The V call is TRBV5-4, the J call TRBJ2-1; 12 bases fit TRBD2. The germline V gene has CDR1 SGHNT and CDR2 YYREEE (reference sequence). This CDR3 is 15 amino acids long. Losses at the gene ends were 4 bases for V and 8 bases for J; bases not matched to a gene: 7. The CDR3 DNA reads TGTGCCAGCAGCCCCCTAGCGGGGGGGGAGGATGAGCAGTTCTTC. Translated, it gives CASSPLAGGEDEQFF. Based on the CDR3 plus reference TRBV5-4 and TRBJ2-1, the full variable domain is ETGVTQSPTHLIKTRGQQVTLRCSSQSGHNTVSWYQQALGQGPQFIFQYYREEENGRGNFPPRFSGLQFPNYSSELNVNALELDDSALYLCASSPLAGGEDEQFFGPGTRLTVL.

The V and J genes are TRBV5-1 and TRBJ2-1; D is uncertain. V lost 4 bases and J 5 bases, leaving 16 bases between the germline ends. This CDR3 contains 15 residues. Looked up from germline, CDR1 is SGHRS and CDR2 is YFSETQ. CDR3: CASSLTSGRHNEQFF. CDR3 sequence (DNA): TGCGCCAGCAGCCTGACCTCAGGCCGACACAATGAGCAGTTCTTC. Looking up the rest from reference TRBV5-1 and TRBJ2-1 gives the full variable domain: KAGVTQTPRYLIKTRGQQVTLSCSPISGHRSVSWYQQTPGQGLQFLFEYFSETQRNKGNFPGRFSGRQFSNSRSEMNVSTLELGDSALYLCASSLTSGRHNEQFFGPGTRLTVL.

The V and J genes are TRBV7-2 and TRBJ1-5, with a possible D match to TRBD1 (6 bases). This CDR3 contains 14 residues. Germline V gives CDR1 SGHTA, CDR2 FQGNSA. Trimming pared 7 bases from V and 6 bases from J, leaving 16 bases between. The CDR3 region is CASTKGGGGQPQHF. The CDR3 coding sequence is TGTGCCAGCACCAAAGGGGGGGGCGGTCAGCCCCAGCATTTT.

The chain's CDR3 is CASSQDRGTVTEAFF. The CDR3 bases are TGCGCCAGCAGCCAAGATCGCGGGACGGTCACTGAAGCTTTCTTT. The chain links TRBV4-3 to TRBJ1-1; D may be TRBD1 (5 bases). CDR3 size: 15 residues. The germline CDR1 and CDR2 sequences are LGHNA and YSLEER. Trimming took 0 bases from V and 4 from J, leaving 12 bases between them.

The chain uses TRBV19 and TRBJ2-3, with D possibly TRBD2 on 6 matching bases. Looked up from germline, CDR1 is LNHDA and CDR2 is SQIVND (reference sequence). The length of the CDR3 is 14 residues. Trimming took 7 bases from V and 2 from J, leaving 13 bases between them. Here the CDR3 DNA reads TGTGCCAGTACCCCAGGAGGGGTCACAGATACGCAGTATTTT. As protein: CASTPGGVTDTQYF.

V usage is TRBV6-4 and J usage is TRBJ2-3; 10 positions match TRBD2. J was trimmed by 2 bases and V by 0 bases; bases with no gene match: 2. This CDR3 has 16 amino acids. Germline V gives CDR1 MRHNA, CDR2 SNTAGT. CDR3 in amino acids: CASSDSSGGATDTQYF. CDR3 DNA sequence: TGTGCCAGCAGTGACTCGAGCGGGGGGGCCACAGATACGCAGTATTTT.

The V call is TRBV15, the J call TRBJ1-1; 8 bases align to TRBD1. J was trimmed by 1 base and V by 0 bases; bases with no gene match: 4. This CDR3 region has 16 residues. Germline-derived CDR1 and CDR2 are LNHNV and YYDKDF (reference sequence). The CDR3 sequence: CATSRDWDRRNTEAFF. DNA of the CDR3: TGTGCCACCAGCAGAGATTGGGACAGGAGGAACACTGAAGCTTTCTTT.

This clone was seen a single time. V gene TRBV27 combines with J gene TRBJ2-1; 7 positions match TRBD2. With V trimmed by 5 bases and J by 4 bases, 8 bases remained unmatched. CDR1 is MNHEY, CDR2 SMNVEV, per germline (reference sequence). There are 15 residues in the CDR3. CDR3 sequence (DNA): TGTGCCAGCAGTCCGACTAGCAACCCGTACAATGAGCAGTTCTTC. Protein sequence: CASSPTSNPYNEQFF.

The chain uses TRBV5-1 and TRBJ2-7; 9 bases are a match to TRBD1. The CDR3 spans 16 residues. Germline loops: CDR1 SGHRS, CDR2 YFSETQ. The CDR3 here is CPRVDRGLSQPYEQYF. For the CDR3, the DNA is TGCCCTCGCGTGGACAGGGGCCTTAGCCAACCCTACGAGCAGTACTTC.

The rearrangement uses TRBV6-4 and TRBJ2-4; D is perhaps TRBD2 (6 bases). Germline assignment: CDR1 MRHNA and CDR2 SNTAGT. Trimming stripped 5 bases from V and 0 bases from J, with 17 bases between. The CDR3 contains 17 residues. CDR3 sequence: CASSYTGDPLAKNIQYF. In DNA, the CDR3 is TGTGCCAGCAGTTACACGGGGGACCCTCTAGCCAAAAACATTCAGTACTTC.

This clone qualifies as large. The chain recombines TRBV19 with TRBJ2-2; D remains ambiguous. V was shortened by 7 bases and J by 0 bases, with 15 bases between the two germline ends. The CDR3 runs to 16 residues. The germline V gene encodes CDR1 LNHDA and CDR2 SQIVND (reference sequence). The CDR3 reads CASIPKTSTNTGELFF. The CDR3 bases are TGTGCCAGTATCCCCAAGACCTCCACGAACACCGGGGAGCTGTTTTTT.

The chain uses TRBV5-6 and TRBJ1-2; the match to TRBD1 covers 7 bases. The CDR3 spans 15 residues. J was trimmed by 6 bases and V by 5 bases; bases with no gene match: 13. Per the germline V gene, CDR1 is SGHDT and CDR2 is YYEEEE. In nucleotides, the CDR3 is TGTGCCAGCAGTCTTAGCACAGGGGTCTGGCATGGCTACACCTTC. It translates to CASSLSTGVWHGYTF.

The chain employs TRBV7-9 and TRBJ2-7, with 8 bases fitting TRBD2. In germline, CDR1 is SEHNR, CDR2 FQNEAQ (reference sequence). J gave up 3 bases and V 5 bases, and 9 bases lay outside the gene matches. The CDR3 is 15 residues long. CDR3 nucleotides: TGTGCCAGCAGCCTCCGTAAAGCGGGGGACTACGAGCAGTACTTC. Protein sequence: CASSLRKAGDYEQYF.

V usage is TRBV5-6 and J usage is TRBJ1-2; D gene unclear. In germline, CDR1 is SGHDT, CDR2 YYEEEE. The CDR3 is 17 amino acids. Trimming removed 0 bases at V and 2 bases at J, with 17 bases between. For the CDR3, the DNA is TGTGCCAGCAGCTTGGCAGACTTGAACGCCGCGAACTATGGCTACACCTTC. Translating it yields CASSLADLNAANYGYTF.

V gene TRBV9 combines with J gene TRBJ1-1; a weak D match, TRBD1 (6 bases). CDR1 is SGDLS, CDR2 YYNGEE, per germline. The V and J ends lost 2 bases and 0 bases respectively, with 14 bases between them. The CDR3 spans 16 residues. The CDR3 region has the DNA TGTGCCAGCAGCGTCTCGGACAGCCTCATGAACACTGAAGCTTTCTTT. It translates to CASSVSDSLMNTEAFF.

V and J are TRBV27 and TRBJ1-1; D is unresolved. V lost 6 bases and J lost 4, with 12 bases in between. Germline assignment: CDR1 MNHEY and CDR2 SMNVEV (reference sequence). This CDR3 contains 13 residues. The CDR3 nucleotides are TGTGCCAGCAGCCCTCCTCGGGGCACTGAAGCTTTCTTT. It yields the protein CASSPPRGTEAFF.

By its share, this clone is medium-sized. This rearrangement joins TRBV29-1 to TRBJ1-4; 7 positions match TRBD1. The CDR3 has 14 residues. J was trimmed by 8 bases and V by 1 base; bases with no gene match: 7. The germline CDR1 and CDR2 sequences are SQVTM and ANQGSEA. The CDR3 spells CSVEVTGRREKLFF. The CDR3 DNA reads TGCAGCGTTGAAGTGACAGGGAGGCGAGAAAAACTGTTTTTT. The variable domain in full, completed from reference TRBV29-1 and TRBJ1-4, reads SAVISQKPSRDICQRGTSLTIQCQVDSQVTMMFWYRQQPGQSLTLIATANQGSEATYESGFVIDKFPISRPNLTFSTLTVSNMSPEDSSIYLCSVEVTGRREKLFFGSGTQLSVL.

J is TRBJ2-1 and V is TRBV7-9; D may correspond to TRBD1 or TRBD2 (5 bases each). Germline V gene data show CDR1 as SEHNR and CDR2 as FQNEAQ (reference sequence). The CDR3 extends over 11 amino acids. Trimming pared 6 bases from V and 10 bases from J, leaving 10 bases between. CDR3 bases: TGTGCCAGCAGGGCCGGGACCGAGCAGTTCTTC. Amino acids: CASRAGTEQFF.

This clone was recorded a few times. V gene TRBV11-2 combines with J gene TRBJ2-7; TRBD2 agrees at 7 bases. Germline lookup yields CDR1 SGHAT and CDR2 FQNNGV. V lost 0 bases to trimming and J lost 2 bases; unmatched junction nucleotides: 7. The CDR3 has 16 residues. The CDR3 DNA is TGTGCCAGCAGCTTAGATATCGGGGGGAGTACCTACGAGCAGTACTTC. Protein product: CASSLDIGGSTYEQYF.

The J gene is TRBJ1-5, the V gene TRBV2; D unclear. Germline CDR1 reads SNHLY; CDR2 reads FYNNEI. V lost 3 bases and J 3 bases, leaving 12 bases between the germline ends. The CDR3 has 15 residues. Written as DNA, the CDR3 is TGTGCCAGCAGTGATCAGTCCGGCTACAATCAGCCCCAGCATTTT. Its protein is CASSDQSGYNQPQHF.

The chain links TRBV5-1 to TRBJ1-4; possible D gene TRBD1, 6 bases. Germline-derived CDR1 and CDR2 are SGHRS and YFSETQ. The CDR3 loop spans 16 amino acids. Trimming removed 0 bases at V and 3 bases at J, with 12 bases between. The CDR3 DNA follows: TGCGCCAGCAGCTTGGTCACAGGGAGATCTAATGAAAAACTGTTTTTT. Its translation: CASSLVTGRSNEKLFF. Together with reference TRBV5-1 and TRBJ1-4, the CDR3 gives the full variable domain: KAGVTQTPRYLIKTRGQQVTLSCSPISGHRSVSWYQQTPGQGLQFLFEYFSETQRNKGNFPGRFSGRQFSNSRSEMNVSTLELGDSALYLCASSLVTGRSNEKLFFGSGTQLSVL.

This clone occurred once. The chain recombines TRBV10-2 with TRBJ2-4; 8 bases align to TRBD1. J was trimmed by 0 bases and V by 4 bases; bases with no gene match: 2. In germline, CDR1 is WSHSY, CDR2 SAAADI. The length of the CDR3 is 15 residues. CDR3 region: CASSGQGIAKNIQYF. In nucleotides, the CDR3 is TGCGCCAGCAGTGGACAGGGGATAGCCAAAAACATTCAGTACTTC.

The chain employs TRBV4-1 and TRBJ2-7, with 10 bases aligning to TRBD1. The V segment lost 3 bases and the J segment 2 bases; nucleotides outside the gene matches: 4. The CDR3 spans 15 residues. Germline V gene data show CDR1 as MGHRA and CDR2 as YSYEKL. This chain's CDR3 is CASSHQGQGAYEQYF. CDR3 nucleotide sequence: TGCGCCAGCAGCCACCAAGGACAGGGGGCCTACGAGCAGTACTTC.

V is TRBV21-1 and J is TRBJ1-2. TRBV21-1 counts as a pseudogene. The CDR3 runs to 14 residues. In DNA form, the CDR3 reads TGTGCCTGCCGTTACGGCCCGCGGCGAGGCGGCTACACCTTC. This sequence encodes CACRYGPRRGGYTF.

This rearrangement joins TRBV14 to TRBJ2-7; D gene unclear. With 1 base removed from V and 7 bases from J, the gap between germline ends came to 17 bases. Germline CDR1 SGHDN, CDR2 FVKESK. CDR3 size: 15 residues. The CDR3 sequence is CASSQGATWTQEQYF. In nucleotides, the CDR3 is TGTGCCAGCAGCCAAGGGGCGACGTGGACCCAAGAGCAGTACTTC. Complete variable domain (other parts from reference TRBV14 and TRBJ2-7): EAGVTQFPSHSVIEKGQTVTLRCDPISGHDNLYWYRRVMGKEIKFLLHFVKESKQDESGMPNNRFLAERTGGTYSTLKVQPAELEDSGVYFCASSQGATWTQEQYFGPGTRLTVT.

The chain has TRBV27 and TRBJ1-5; no reliable D call. Trimming pared 0 bases from V and 0 bases from J, leaving 9 bases between. Looked up from germline, CDR1 is MNHEY and CDR2 is SMNVEV (reference sequence). The CDR3 loop spans 16 amino acids. The CDR3 loop reads CASSLSSVYSNQPQHF. The CDR3 DNA sequence: TGTGCCAGCAGTTTATCGTCAGTCTATAGCAATCAGCCCCAGCATTTT.

The chain carries TRBV4-1 and TRBJ1-2, with D perhaps matching TRBD1 (6 bases). V lost 4 bases and J 2 bases, leaving 14 bases between the germline ends. Germline V lookup: CDR1 MGHRA, CDR2 YSYEKL. The CDR3 consists of 15 residues. The DNA of the CDR3 is TGCGCCAGCAGCCCCACCACAACAGGGAACTATGGCTACACCTTC. Its protein product is CASSPTTTGNYGYTF.